This T cell receptor (beta chain) was documented in a study of blood T cells in healthy people across ages. Each sample used at least 6 million PBMCs. This CDR3 is built from 16 residues. Between the trimmed V and J ends, which lost 1 base and 3 bases, there was a span of 13 bases. A J-beta primer mix and a sample-barcoded 5' primer were used in a second PCR of about 7 to 12 cycles. TCRdb passed the 5' RACE reads through MiXCR, listing each CDR3 protein once. The top ten clones hold roughly 8% of a sample with some 1.7 million distinct CDR3 sequences, about 28% of them seen once. Sequencing was done on a sample of blood. This sequence joins TRBV12-3 or TRBV12-4 and TRBJ1-5; D possibly corresponds to TRBD1 (5 bases). The sequence was collected from a woman in her twenties or thirties in good health. The DNA for the CDR3 is TGTGCCAGCAGTTTAGGGGGCCGGGGGATCAATCAGCCCCAGCATTTT. It translates to CASSLGGRGINQPQHF.